This T cell receptor beta chain was recorded in a study of T cell changes during pregnancy in multiple sclerosis. Produced via immunoSEQ multiplex PCR; TCRdb's table is partial and in-frame only. The table records tens of thousands of clones, 90% to 95% of them present only once. CDR3 size: 16 residues. Losses at the gene ends were 3 bases for V and 4 bases for J; bases not matched to a gene: 6. Germline V gene sequence: CDR1 SGDLS, CDR2 YYNGEE. This material consisted of peripheral blood, taken before pregnancy. The clonotype originates from a female donor with multiple sclerosis, enrolled in a pregnancy study. The rearrangement joins TRBV9 to TRBJ1-3; 11 nucleotides align to TRBD1. CDR3 sequence: CASSAFGTGGGNTIYF. DNA for the CDR3: TGTGCCAGCAGCGCCTTCGGGACAGGGGGGGGAAACACCATATATTTT.